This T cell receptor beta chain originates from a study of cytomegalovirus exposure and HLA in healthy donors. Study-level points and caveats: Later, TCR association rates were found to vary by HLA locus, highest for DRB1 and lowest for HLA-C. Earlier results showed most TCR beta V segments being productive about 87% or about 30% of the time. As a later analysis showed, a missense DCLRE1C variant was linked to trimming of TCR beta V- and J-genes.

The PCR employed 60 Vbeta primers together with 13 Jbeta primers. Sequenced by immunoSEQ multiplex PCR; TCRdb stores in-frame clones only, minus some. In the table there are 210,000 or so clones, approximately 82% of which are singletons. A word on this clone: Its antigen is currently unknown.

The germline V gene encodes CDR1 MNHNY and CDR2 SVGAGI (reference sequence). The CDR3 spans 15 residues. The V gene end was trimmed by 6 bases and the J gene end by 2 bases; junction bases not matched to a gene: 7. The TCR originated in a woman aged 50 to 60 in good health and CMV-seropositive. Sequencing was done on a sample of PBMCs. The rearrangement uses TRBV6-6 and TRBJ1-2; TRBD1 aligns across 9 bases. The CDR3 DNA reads TGTGCCAGCAGACGGGACAGGGAGCCCAACTATGGCTACACCTTC. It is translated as CASRRDREPNYGYTF.